This TCR beta chain was identified during a study of cytomegalovirus exposure and HLA in healthy donors. V lost 5 bases to trimming and J lost 2 bases, with 3 bases between them. The CDR3 is 11 residues long. Germline CDR1 LNHDA, CDR2 SQIVND (reference sequence). Sequencing used immunoSEQ multiplex PCR; TCRdb keeps in-frame clones, though not all of them. The sample contains tens of thousands of clones, nearly 98% of which appear only once. J is TRBJ1-1 and V is TRBV19; D is undetermined. Source material: PBMCs. The receptor was derived from a woman between 18 and 30 years old in good health and CMV-seropositive. The CDR3 spells CASSHNTEAFF. The CDR3 DNA is TGTGCCAGTAGTCATAACACTGAAGCTTTCTTT.